A single T cell receptor beta chain is shown here with its context. The entry originates in a study of cytomegalovirus exposure and HLA in healthy donors. Germline CDR1 reads MNHEY; CDR2 reads SMNVEV (reference sequence). This CDR3 spans 13 amino acids. J lost 6 bases, V lost 3 bases, and 4 bases had no gene match. Researchers ran the PCR with 60 Vbeta and 13 Jbeta primers. Method: immunoSEQ multiplex PCR; TCRdb's copy keeps in-frame clones and lacks some. The table has approximately 150,000 clones, just under 85% seen once. This receptor was taken from a girl between 10 and 17 years old in good health and CMV-seropositive. The sequenced material came from PBMCs. This rearrangement joins TRBV27 to TRBJ1-2; 7 nucleotides line up with TRBD1. The CDR3 loop is CASSFPGGHGYTF. The CDR3 bases are TGTGCCAGCAGTTTCCCAGGGGGGCATGGCTACACCTTC.